This T cell receptor beta chain originates from a study of beta chain features in type 1 diabetes. Looking at the study overall: All samples combined gave under 110,000,000 sorted cells for examination. Study results and limitations: Within patients, naive, central memory and Treg TCRB repertoires seemed more similar than within healthy donors.

CDR1 SGHAT and CDR2 FQNNGV come from the germline V gene. The CDR3 has 14 amino acids. Trimming removed 5 bases from V and 5 bases from J; junction bases left unmatched: 5. This clone appeared a few times. Its specificity is unknown. The authors reverse transcribed all of the isolated RNA, so sequencing captured expressed TCRB transcripts. Some clones are missing from TCRdb's copy, which holds only in-frame ones; the method was immunoSEQ multiplex PCR. The sample contains approximately 400,000 clones, about 14% of which appear only once. Sequencing was performed on naive CD4+ T cells from blood. The genes are TRBV11-2 and TRBJ2-7, with 11 bases matching TRBD1. The clonotype comes from a woman aged 18-29 years in good health. CDR3: CASSRDRGGHEQYF. The CDR3 coding sequence is TGTGCCAGCAGCCGGGACAGGGGGGGCCACGAGCAGTACTTC.